This is a list of T cell receptor beta chains from one sample in a study of blood T cell repertoires in COVID-19. TCRdb's table, derived via immunoSEQ multiplex PCR, lists solely in-frame clones and lacks some. The sample lists about 71,000 clones, about three quarters occurring once. Sequenced: peripheral blood. The receptors here all came from a woman older than 75 with active or convalescent COVID-19. Each CDR3 is given with its conserved first and last residue. The D gene is left open where the match is weak.

15 | TRBV7-2 | . | CASSLKGDPTDTQYF
13 | TRBV30 | . | CAWSDREGYGYTF
14 | TRBV11-2 | . | CASSFGRDSYEQYF
15 | TRBV7-9 | TRBD1 | CASSSPGTVYNEQFF
15 | TRBV7-2 | TRBD1 | CASSFIQGAVDTQYF
14 | TRBV10-2 | . | CASTTAGENTEAFF
12 | TRBV20-1 | . | CSASAPNYGYTF
17 | TRBV19 | TRBD1 | CASSIPQGARIHQPQHF
15 | TRBV6-5 | . | CASSYSHQGQETQYF
14 | TRBV7-3 | . | CASSFRGGDSPLHF
16 | TRBV28 | TRBD1 | CASSLFGTGVKETQYF
13 | TRBV6-2/TRBV6-3 | . | CASSYVGAGELFF
15 | TRBV19 | . | CASSILAGQDTEAFF
15 | TRBV18 | TRBD1 | CASSRLGQKNTEAFF
13 | TRBV5-8 | . | CATMPSSSGTQYF
13 | TRBV3-1/TRBV3-2 | . | CASSQVWGQPQHF
14 | TRBV19 | . | CASEVGLGGTEAFF
14 | TRBV7-9 | TRBD1 | CASSLAGTGVPQYF
18 | TRBV19 | . | CASSKHGQGIGMNTEAFF
12 | TRBV7-2 | . | CASSPRGETQYF
13 | TRBV7-9 | TRBD2 | CASSLAGGDTQYF
15 | TRBV15 | . | CATSRMTGRGQPQHF
13 | TRBV9 | TRBD1 | CASNTGGATEAFF
13 | TRBV5-8 | . | CASSPTGITEAFF
13 | TRBV19 | TRBD1 | CASKDRGPFSLHF
15 | TRBV18 | TRBD1 | CASSPIPGQGHEQYF
19 | TRBV19 | . | CASSIDGGGLAEITGELFF
15 | TRBV7-9 | TRBD1 | CASTDLGTEHQPQHF
17 | TRBV5-1 | TRBD2 | CASREFVREREANEQFF
14 | TRBV7-9 | . | CASSSTAPSAEAFF
14 | TRBV19 | TRBD1 | CASSKGTGDQPQHF
13 | TRBV7-9 | TRBD1 | CASSLDRGDGYTF